This T cell receptor beta chain stems from a study of blood T cell repertoires in COVID-19. Study overall: The United States, Italy and Spain supplied acute and convalescent COVID-19 samples. The cDNA or gDNA used as material had been derived from T cells, B-cell-depleted T cells, or PBMCs.

Looked up from germline, CDR1 is SGDLS and CDR2 is YYNGEE. Germline trimming cut 4 bases from V and 4 bases from J; bases unmatched to any gene: 7. The CDR3 loop spans 15 amino acids. The authors' processing: How many nucleated cells were present was estimated from reference gene primer amplification. Sequenced by immunoSEQ multiplex PCR; TCRdb stores in-frame clones only, minus some. V and J calls plus clone size are reproduced from that table; the DNA served to infer D and trimming. Found here are tens of thousands of clones, 83% of them singletons; the top ten hold roughly 5.4%. This chain connects TRBV9 to TRBJ2-2, with 7 bases that match TRBD1. Specimen: peripheral blood. The TCR originated in a man aged 50 to 59 with active COVID-19. The CDR3 DNA sequence: TGTGCCAGCAGCCCAAGCGACAGGGTCACCGGGGAGCTGTTTTTT. Translation gives CASSPSDRVTGELFF.